This TCR beta chain was profiled in a study of cytomegalovirus exposure and HLA in healthy donors. Measured with immunoSEQ multiplex PCR; TCRdb has only the in-frame clones, and not every one. The table has tens of thousands of clones, roughly 90% seen once. The CDR3 covers 15 residues. V trimming: 4 bases; J trimming: 0 bases; junction bases outside the gene matches: 4. Germline V CDR1 and CDR2: SGHRS, YFSETQ. This clonotype was sampled from a woman aged 18-35 years in good health and CMV-seronegative. Sample: PBMCs. The V call is TRBV5-1, the J call TRBJ2-1; 7 nucleotides agree with TRBD1. The CDR3 sequence: CASSRDRTSYNEQFF. The CDR3 coding sequence is TGCGCCAGCAGCCGGGACAGAACCTCCTACAATGAGCAGTTCTTC.